The source of this TCR beta chain is a study of CD8 T cells in ankylosing spondylitis. This clonotype was seen repeatedly, ten times or more. From the 5' RACE reads, TCRdb called clonotypes with MiXCR, one entry per CDR3 protein. The sample shows 150,000 to 200,000 distinct CDR3 sequences, 15% to 20% of them seen only once. The receptor was isolated from a male donor between 5 and 29 years old with ankylosing spondylitis or in good health (not recorded which). The sequenced sample was blood, either unsorted or a sorted T cell fraction (not recorded which).

The CDR3, as DNA: TGTGCCAGCAGCACAGGGTCGGGTGAAAAACTGTTTTTT. It specifies CASSTGSGEKLFF. The chain has TRBV12-3 or TRBV12-4 and TRBJ1-4, with a weak D call TRBD1 (6 bases). The CDR3 consists of 13 residues. Deletions cut 6 bases from V and 7 bases from J, with 12 bases between.